These 14 T cell receptor beta chains were sequenced from one sample in a study of blood T cells in healthy people across ages. A second roughly 6 to 12 cycle PCR used barcoded and J-beta primers. Via MiXCR, TCRdb re-called the 5' RACE reads, giving one row per CDR3 protein. The data hold about 760,000 distinct CDR3 sequences, with 25% observed a single time. These data also featured in a second study, about T cells of mothers and their children.

The sample comprised blood. Receptors were obtained from a boy younger than 18 in good health.

This clonotype was counted only a few times. The chain recombines TRBV5-1 with TRBJ2-5, with a possible D match to TRBD1 (6 bases). The germline CDR1 and CDR2 sequences are SGHRS and YFSETQ. The CDR3 has 14 amino acids. With 3 bases removed from V and 9 bases from J, the gap between germline ends came to 18 bases. In nucleotides, the CDR3 is TGCGCCAGCAGCTCAACAGGGACGGAAGGGTCCCAGTACTTC. Translated: CASSSTGTEGSQYF.

This clonotype has only a few counts. This chain uses TRBV7-8 with TRBJ2-3; possibly TRBD2 for D (6 bases). Germline CDR1 and CDR2: SGHVS and FQNEAQ. The V end lost 1 base, the J end lost 5 bases, and 13 bases lay between the germline ends. The CDR3 is 15 residues long. In DNA, the CDR3 is TGTGCCAGCAGCTTAGGGCGGGGCCGGGGAGATACGCAGTATTTT. This translates into CASSLGRGRGDTQYF.

This clonotype came up a few times. V is TRBV6-5 and J is TRBJ1-6, with D uncertain. Germline values: CDR1 MNHEY, CDR2 SVGAGI. The CDR3 extends over 13 amino acids. Trimming removed 1 base at V and 10 bases at J, with 8 bases between. CDR3 protein: CASSYLGSSPLHF. DNA for the CDR3: TGTGCCAGCAGTTACTTAGGGAGCTCACCCCTCCACTTT.

J is TRBJ2-1 and V is TRBV28, with 7 bases that match TRBD2. The junction had 11 bases not matched to a gene; V was cut back by 4 bases and J by 8 bases. From germline, CDR1 is MDHEN and CDR2 SYDVKM. The CDR3 length is 15 residues. Written as DNA, the CDR3 is TGTGCCAGCAGTTCCCCCGCTAGCGGAGACCATGAGCAGTTCTTC. Translated: CASSSPASGDHEQFF.

The table lists this clonotype with a few counts. The gene calls are TRBV6-5 and TRBJ2-2, with TRBD2 identical over 7 bases. This CDR3 contains 15 residues. The germline V gene has CDR1 MNHEY and CDR2 SVGAGI. Losses at the gene ends were 4 bases for V and 1 base for J; bases not matched to a gene: 3. CDR3 in amino acids: CASSLRGENTGELFF. The CDR3 coding sequence is TGTGCCAGCAGTTTACGGGGGGAGAACACCGGGGAGCTGTTTTTT.

This clonotype was seen more than once but under ten times. This chain joins TRBV27 and TRBJ1-2; D might be TRBD1 (6 bases). From germline, CDR1 is MNHEY and CDR2 SMNVEV (reference sequence). V lost 6 bases, J lost 2 bases, and 10 bases lay in between. This CDR3 is 13 amino acids long. The CDR3 loop reads CASRGGGNYGYTF. In DNA, the CDR3 is TGTGCCAGCAGGGGGGGCGGGAACTATGGCTACACCTTC.

Concerning this clonotype itself: A junction end diverges from the germline sequence, so it may reflect a read error. The CDR3, as DNA: TGTGCTAGCAGCCCCTCTAGCGCTGGTGAGACCCAGTACTTC. Translating it yields CASSPSSAGETQYF. The V call is TRBV7-7, the J call TRBJ2-1, with D perhaps TRBD2 (6 bases). Gene TRBJ2-5 matches the end of the DNA better, so the J call may be wrong. This CDR3 has 14 amino acids. CDR1 SSHAT and CDR2 FNYEAQ come from the germline V gene (reference sequence).

V gene TRBV20-1 combines with J gene TRBJ1-4, with D unresolved. The germline V gene has CDR1 DFQATT and CDR2 SNEGSKA (reference sequence). V was shortened by 7 bases and J by 3 bases, with 15 bases between the two germline ends. The CDR3 is made up of 14 amino acids. CDR3 sequence reads: CSVLPFVANEKLFF. In DNA, the CDR3 is TGCAGTGTCCTTCCGTTCGTGGCTAATGAAAAACTGTTTTTT.

This clonotype was detected only a few times. The V and J genes are TRBV15 and TRBJ2-3, with a weak D call TRBD1 (5 bases). The ends were cut back, 7 bases at V and 2 bases at J, with 22 bases in the middle. CDR1 and CDR2 from the germline V gene are LNHNV and YYDKDF (reference sequence). The CDR3 spans 17 residues. This chain's CDR3 is CATTRVIGQGYTDTQYF. The CDR3 DNA reads as TGTGCCACCACCCGGGTAATAGGTCAGGGATACACAGATACGCAGTATTTT.

The CDR3, as DNA: TGTGCCAGAAATAAGGACCGCTTCCCAACCTACGAGCAGTACTTC. Its protein is CARNKDRFPTYEQYF. The rearrangement uses TRBV9 and TRBJ2-7; no firm D call. The germline V gene encodes CDR1 SGDLS and CDR2 YYNGEE. CDR3 length: 15 residues. V gave up 8 bases and J gave up 2 bases, with 20 bases separating them.

This clonotype came up a few times. The chain uses TRBV2 and TRBJ1-2; no clear D gene. Germline values: CDR1 SNHLY, CDR2 FYNNEI. This CDR3 is 14 amino acids long. V lost 6 bases and J lost 6, with 17 bases in between. DNA of the CDR3: TGTGCCAGCAGCCGAGTGAAATCATGGGATGGCTACACCTTC. Protein: CASSRVKSWDGYTF.

This chain connects TRBV20-1 to TRBJ2-7; 8 bases align to TRBD2. With 0 bases clipped from V and 3 bases from J, the junction kept 7 bases outside the gene matches. Germline lookup yields CDR1 DFQATT and CDR2 SNEGSKA (reference sequence). This CDR3 spans 15 amino acids. CDR3 sequence: CSARDPGGLDYEQYF. CDR3 DNA: TGCAGTGCTAGAGATCCGGGGGGGCTTGACTACGAGCAGTACTTC.

The chain employs TRBV5-1 and TRBJ2-5; D gene ambiguous. The germline V and J ends were trimmed by 1 base and 2 bases, with 9 bases remaining between them. The germline gives CDR1 SGHRS, CDR2 YFSETQ. CDR3 length: 14 amino acids. The CDR3 sequence: CASSLFQRQETQYF. The CDR3 coding sequence is TGCGCCAGCAGCTTGTTCCAGCGACAAGAGACCCAGTACTTC.

V usage is TRBV12-3 or TRBV12-4 and J usage is TRBJ2-7; TRBD1 matches 8 bases. Germline trimming cut 6 bases from V and 3 bases from J; bases unmatched to any gene: 10. This CDR3 spans 15 amino acids. In DNA, the CDR3 is TGTGCCAGCAGGCTGACTGGACAGGGTAACTACGAGCAGTACTTC. Amino acids: CASRLTGQGNYEQYF.